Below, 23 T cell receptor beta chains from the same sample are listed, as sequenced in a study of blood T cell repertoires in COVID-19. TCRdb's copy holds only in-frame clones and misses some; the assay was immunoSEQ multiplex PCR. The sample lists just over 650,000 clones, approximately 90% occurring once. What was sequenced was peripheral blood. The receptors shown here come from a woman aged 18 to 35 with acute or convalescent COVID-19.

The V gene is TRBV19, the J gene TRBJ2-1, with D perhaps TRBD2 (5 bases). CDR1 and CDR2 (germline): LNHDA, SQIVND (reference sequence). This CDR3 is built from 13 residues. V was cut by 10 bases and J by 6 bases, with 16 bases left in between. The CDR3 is CATRGGSVNEQFF. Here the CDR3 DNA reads TGTGCCACCCGAGGAGGATCAGTCAATGAGCAGTTCTTC.

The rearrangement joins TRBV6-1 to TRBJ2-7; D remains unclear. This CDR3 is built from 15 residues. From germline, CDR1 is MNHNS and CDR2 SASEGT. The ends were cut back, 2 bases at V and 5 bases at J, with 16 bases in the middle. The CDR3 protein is CASSERNLWRNEQYF. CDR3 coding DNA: TGTGCCAGCAGTGAACGGAACCTTTGGAGAAACGAGCAGTACTTC.

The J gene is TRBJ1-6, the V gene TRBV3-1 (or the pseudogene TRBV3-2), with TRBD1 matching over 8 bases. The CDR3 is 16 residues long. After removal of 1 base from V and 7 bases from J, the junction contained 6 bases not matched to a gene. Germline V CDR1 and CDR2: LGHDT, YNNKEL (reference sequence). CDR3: CASSQAQGARNSPLHF. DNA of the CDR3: TGTGCCAGCAGCCAAGCTCAGGGGGCGCGGAATTCACCCCTCCACTTT.

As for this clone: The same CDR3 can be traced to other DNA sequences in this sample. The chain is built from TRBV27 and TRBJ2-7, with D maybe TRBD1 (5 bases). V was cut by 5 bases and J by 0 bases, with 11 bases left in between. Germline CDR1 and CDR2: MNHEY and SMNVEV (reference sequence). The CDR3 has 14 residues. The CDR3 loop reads CASSPRQSSYEQYF. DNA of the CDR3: TGTGCCAGCAGTCCCCGACAGAGCTCCTACGAGCAGTACTTC.

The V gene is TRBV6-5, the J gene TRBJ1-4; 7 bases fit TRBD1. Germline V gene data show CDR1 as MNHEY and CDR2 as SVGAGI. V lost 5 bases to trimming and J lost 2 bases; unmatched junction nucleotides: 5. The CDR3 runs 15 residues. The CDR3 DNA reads TGTGCCAGCAGTCCGGACAGGTGGACTAATGAAAAACTGTTTTTT. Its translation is CASSPDRWTNEKLFF.

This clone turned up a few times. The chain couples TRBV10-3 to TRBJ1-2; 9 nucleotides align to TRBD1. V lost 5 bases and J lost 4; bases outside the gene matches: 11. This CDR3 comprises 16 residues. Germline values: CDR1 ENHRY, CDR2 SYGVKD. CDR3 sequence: CAISTPMGQGVYGYTF. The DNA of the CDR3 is TGTGCCATCAGTACACCGATGGGACAGGGTGTCTATGGCTACACCTTC.

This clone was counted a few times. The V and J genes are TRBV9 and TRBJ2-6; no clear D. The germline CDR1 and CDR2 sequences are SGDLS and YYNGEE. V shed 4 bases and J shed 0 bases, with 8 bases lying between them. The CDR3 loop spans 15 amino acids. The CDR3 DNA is TGTGCCAGCAGCTTCCCCTCCTCTGGGGCCAACGTCCTGACTTTC. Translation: CASSFPSSGANVLTF.

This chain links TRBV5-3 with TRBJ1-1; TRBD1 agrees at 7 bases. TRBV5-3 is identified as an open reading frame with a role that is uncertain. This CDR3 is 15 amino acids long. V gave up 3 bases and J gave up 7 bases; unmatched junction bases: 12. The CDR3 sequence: CARSSQSPRGCEAFF. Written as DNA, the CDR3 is TGTGCCAGAAGCTCCCAAAGCCCCAGGGGGTGTGAAGCTTTCTTT.

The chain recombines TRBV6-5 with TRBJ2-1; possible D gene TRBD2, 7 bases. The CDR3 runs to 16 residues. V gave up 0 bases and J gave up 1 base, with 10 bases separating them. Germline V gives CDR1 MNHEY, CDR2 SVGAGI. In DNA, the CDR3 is TGTGCCAGCAGTTACTCGAGGGGGGGATCCTACAATGAGCAGTTCTTC. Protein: CASSYSRGGSYNEQFF.

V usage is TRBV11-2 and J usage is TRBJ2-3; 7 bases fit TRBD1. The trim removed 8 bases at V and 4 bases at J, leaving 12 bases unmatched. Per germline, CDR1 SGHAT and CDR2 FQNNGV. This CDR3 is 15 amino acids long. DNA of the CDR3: TGTGCCAGCCATGGGGCGAGGGGGCTGGCAGATACGCAGTATTTT. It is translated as CASHGARGLADTQYF.

The CDR3 coding sequence is TGTGCCAGCAGTTTCCCCGGACGGGATGCGGAGTATTTT. This codes for CASSFPGRDAEYF. The chain combines TRBV28 with TRBJ2-3, with D tentatively TRBD2 (5 bases). Trimming removed 3 bases at V and 13 bases at J, with 17 bases between. Germline V lookup: CDR1 MDHEN, CDR2 SYDVKM. The CDR3 runs to 13 residues.

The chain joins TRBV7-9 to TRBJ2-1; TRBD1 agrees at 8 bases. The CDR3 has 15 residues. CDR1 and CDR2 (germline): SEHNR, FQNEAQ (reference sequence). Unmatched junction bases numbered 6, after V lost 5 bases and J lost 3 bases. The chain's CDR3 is CASSAPGQVYNEQFF. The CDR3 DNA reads TGTGCCAGCAGCGCACCGGGACAGGTCTACAATGAGCAGTTCTTC.

CDR3 sequence: CASEGGSSGANVLTF. The CDR3 DNA sequence: TGTGCCAGTGAGGGGGGGAGCTCTGGGGCCAACGTCCTGACTTTC. This sequence joins TRBV19 and TRBJ2-6; TRBD2 might be the D (7 bases). The V gene's germline CDR1 is LNHDA and CDR2 SQIVND (reference sequence). The ends were cut back, 8 bases at V and 0 bases at J, with 11 bases in the middle. The CDR3 is 15 amino acids.

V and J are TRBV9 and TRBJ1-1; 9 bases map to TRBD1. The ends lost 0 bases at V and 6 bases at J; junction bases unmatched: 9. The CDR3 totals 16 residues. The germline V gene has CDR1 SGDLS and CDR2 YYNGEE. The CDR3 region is CASSVADRGFAAEAFF. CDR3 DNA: TGTGCCAGCAGCGTAGCGGACAGGGGATTTGCAGCTGAAGCTTTCTTT.

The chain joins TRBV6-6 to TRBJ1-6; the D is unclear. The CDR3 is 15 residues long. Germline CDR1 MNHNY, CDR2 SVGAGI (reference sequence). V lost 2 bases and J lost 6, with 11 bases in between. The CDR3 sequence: CASSYGEVGNSPLHF. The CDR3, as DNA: TGTGCCAGCAGTTACGGGGAGGTTGGTAATTCACCCCTCCACTTT.

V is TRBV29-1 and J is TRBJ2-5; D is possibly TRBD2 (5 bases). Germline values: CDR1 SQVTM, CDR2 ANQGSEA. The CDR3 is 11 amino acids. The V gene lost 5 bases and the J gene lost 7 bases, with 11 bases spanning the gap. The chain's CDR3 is CSVSVGGTQYF. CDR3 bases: TGCAGCGTTTCAGTTGGAGGGACCCAGTACTTC.

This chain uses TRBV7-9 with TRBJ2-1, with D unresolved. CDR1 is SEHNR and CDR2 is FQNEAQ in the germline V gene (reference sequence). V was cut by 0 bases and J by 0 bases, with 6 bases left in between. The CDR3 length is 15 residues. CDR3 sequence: CASSLAVISYNEQFF. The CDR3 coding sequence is TGTGCCAGCAGCTTAGCTGTCATCTCCTACAATGAGCAGTTCTTC.

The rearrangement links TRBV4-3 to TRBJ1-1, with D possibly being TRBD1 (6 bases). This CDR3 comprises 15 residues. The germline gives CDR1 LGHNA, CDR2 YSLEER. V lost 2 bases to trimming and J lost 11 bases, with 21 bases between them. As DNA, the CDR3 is TGCGCCAGCAGCCAAAACTTGGGCGGGGGCCAGGAGGCTTTCTTT. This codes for CASSQNLGGGQEAFF.

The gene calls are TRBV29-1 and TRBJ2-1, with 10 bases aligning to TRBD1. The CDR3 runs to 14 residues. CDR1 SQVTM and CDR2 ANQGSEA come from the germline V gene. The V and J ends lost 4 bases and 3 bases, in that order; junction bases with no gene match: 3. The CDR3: CSVGDRGLYNEQFF. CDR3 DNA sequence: TGCAGCGTTGGGGACAGGGGCCTCTACAATGAGCAGTTCTTC.

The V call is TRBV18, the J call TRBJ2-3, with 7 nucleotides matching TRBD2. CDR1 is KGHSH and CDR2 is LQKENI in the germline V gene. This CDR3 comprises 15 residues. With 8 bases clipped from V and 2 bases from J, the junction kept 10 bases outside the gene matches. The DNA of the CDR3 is TGTGCCAGCATCCGGACGGGGGGTGCCACAGATACGCAGTATTTT. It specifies CASIRTGGATDTQYF.

CDR3 sequence (DNA): TGTGCCAGCAGCTTCACAGCGGGGGGAGGAGATACGCAGTATTTT. Amino acid sequence: CASSFTAGGGDTQYF. This sequence joins TRBV7-3 and TRBJ2-3; 9 positions match TRBD2. V shed 3 bases and J 5 bases; nucleotides not matched to a gene: 6. Germline V lookup: CDR1 SGHTA, CDR2 FQGTGA. The CDR3 extends over 15 amino acids.

The CDR3 reads CASSRVRTGAGEQYF. Written as DNA, the CDR3 is TGTGCCAGCAGCCGGGTGCGGACAGGGGCTGGAGAGCAGTACTTC. V and J are TRBV6-5 and TRBJ2-7; 9 bases fit TRBD1. J was trimmed by 7 bases and V by 6 bases; bases with no gene match: 13. Per the germline V gene, CDR1 is MNHEY and CDR2 is SVGAGI. The CDR3 totals 15 residues.

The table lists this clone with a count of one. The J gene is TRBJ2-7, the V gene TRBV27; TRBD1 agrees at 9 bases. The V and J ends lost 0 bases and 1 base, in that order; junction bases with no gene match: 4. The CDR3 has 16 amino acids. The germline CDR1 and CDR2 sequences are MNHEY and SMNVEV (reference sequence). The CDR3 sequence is CASSLSGQGFSYEQYF. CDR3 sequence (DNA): TGTGCCAGCAGTTTATCGGGACAGGGTTTTTCCTACGAGCAGTACTTC.